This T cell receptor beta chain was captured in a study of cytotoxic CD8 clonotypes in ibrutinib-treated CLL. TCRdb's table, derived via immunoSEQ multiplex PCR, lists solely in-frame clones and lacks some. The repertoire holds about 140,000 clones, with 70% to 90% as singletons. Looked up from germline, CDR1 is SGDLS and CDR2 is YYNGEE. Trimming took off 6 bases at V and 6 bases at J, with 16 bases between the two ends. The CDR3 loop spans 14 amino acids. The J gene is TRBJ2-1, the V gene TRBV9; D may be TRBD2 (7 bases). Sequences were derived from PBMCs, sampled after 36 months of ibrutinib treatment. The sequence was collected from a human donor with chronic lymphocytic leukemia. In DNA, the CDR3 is TGTGCCAGCAACAACGGGGGGCTCTCCAATGAGCAGTTCTTC. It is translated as CASNNGGLSNEQFF.